The TCR beta chain described here comes from a study of blood T cell repertoires in COVID-19. Germline lookup yields CDR1 MNHEY and CDR2 SMNVEV (reference sequence). Trimming left V 3 bases short and J 6 bases short, with 21 bases between. This CDR3 is 16 amino acids long. Authors' processing steps: Estimation of nucleated cell counts relied on the amplification of reference gene primers. The repertoire was sequenced with immunoSEQ multiplex PCR; TCRdb's copy has only in-frame clones and lacks some. That table furnishes V, J and clone size, whereas the DNA furnished D and trimming. The table lists about 200,000 clones, about four fifths of them singletons. Seattle participants joined during active infection and were tracked over time.

The chain employs TRBV27 and TRBJ2-7, with TRBD1 as a possible D gene (5 bases). Sequenced: peripheral blood. The sequence derives from a woman in her forties with COVID-19, enrolled during active disease. The CDR3 here is CASSFGAGKGHSEQYF. As DNA, the CDR3 is TGTGCCAGCAGTTTTGGGGCAGGAAAGGGCCATAGCGAGCAGTACTTC.